This T cell receptor (beta chain) originates from a study of blood T cell repertoires in COVID-19. On the study more broadly: COVID-19 samples from acute and convalescent phases originated in the United States, Italy and Spain. The cDNA or gDNA used as material had been derived from T cells, B-cell-depleted T cells, or PBMCs.

Germline lookup yields CDR1 SGHRS and CDR2 YFSETQ. This CDR3 spans 16 amino acids. After removal of 0 bases from V and 1 base from J, the junction contained 3 bases not matched to a gene. Original processing notes: Reference gene primer amplification gave nucleated cell count estimates. Some clones are missing from TCRdb's copy, which holds only in-frame ones; the method was immunoSEQ multiplex PCR. V, J and clone size were drawn from that table, and D and trimming were deduced from the DNA. In the table there are 180,000 or so clones, approximately 84% of which are singletons. The sample comprised peripheral blood. This sequence was found in a human donor with acute or convalescent COVID-19. The donor label of this sample is uncertain. The rearrangement uses TRBV5-1 and TRBJ2-2; 7 bases agree with TRBD2. DNA of the CDR3: TGCGCCAGCAGCTTGGTGCGCGGGAGGAACACCGGGGAGCTGTTTTTT. This sequence encodes CASSLVRGRNTGELFF.